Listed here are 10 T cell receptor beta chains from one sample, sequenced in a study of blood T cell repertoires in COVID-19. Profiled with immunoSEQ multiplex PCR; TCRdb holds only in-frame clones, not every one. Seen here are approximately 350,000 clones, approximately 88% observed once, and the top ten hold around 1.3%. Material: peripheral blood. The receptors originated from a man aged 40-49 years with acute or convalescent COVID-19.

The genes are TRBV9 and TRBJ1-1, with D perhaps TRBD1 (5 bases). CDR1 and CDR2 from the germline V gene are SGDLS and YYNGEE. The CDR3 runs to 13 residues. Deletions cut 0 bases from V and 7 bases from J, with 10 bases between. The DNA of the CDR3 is TGTGCCAGCAGCGTAGGTGGGGCCGGTGAAGCTTTCTTT. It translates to CASSVGGAGEAFF.

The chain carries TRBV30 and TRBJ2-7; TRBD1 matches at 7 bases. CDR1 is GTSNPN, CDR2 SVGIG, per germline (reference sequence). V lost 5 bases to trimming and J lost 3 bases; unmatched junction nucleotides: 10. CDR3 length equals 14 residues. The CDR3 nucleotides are TGTGCCTGGCGATTACAGGGGAGCTACTACGAGCAGTACTTC. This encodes CAWRLQGSYYEQYF.

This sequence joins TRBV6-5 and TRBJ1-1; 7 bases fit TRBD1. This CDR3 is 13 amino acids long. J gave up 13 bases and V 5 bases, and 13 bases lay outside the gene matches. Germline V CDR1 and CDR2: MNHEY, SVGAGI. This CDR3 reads CASSRIGQVQGFF. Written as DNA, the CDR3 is TGTGCCAGCAGTCGAATCGGACAGGTTCAGGGTTTCTTT.

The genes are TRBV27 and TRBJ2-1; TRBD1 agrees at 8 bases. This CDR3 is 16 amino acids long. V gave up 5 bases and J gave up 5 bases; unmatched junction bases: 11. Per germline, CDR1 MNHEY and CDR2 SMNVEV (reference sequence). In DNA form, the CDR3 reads TGTGCCAGCAGTACACACAGGGGGACGGTCCACAATGAGCAGTTCTTC. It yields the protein CASSTHRGTVHNEQFF.

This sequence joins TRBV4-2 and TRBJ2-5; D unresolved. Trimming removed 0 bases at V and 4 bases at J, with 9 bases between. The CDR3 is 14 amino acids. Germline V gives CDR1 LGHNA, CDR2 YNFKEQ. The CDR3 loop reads CASSQDRFGETQYF. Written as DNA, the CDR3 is TGTGCCAGCAGCCAAGACAGGTTCGGAGAGACCCAGTACTTC.

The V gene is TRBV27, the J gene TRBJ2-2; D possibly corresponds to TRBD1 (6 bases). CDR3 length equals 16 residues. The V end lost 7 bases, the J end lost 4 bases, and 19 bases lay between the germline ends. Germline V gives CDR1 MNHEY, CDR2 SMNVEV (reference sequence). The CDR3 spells CASTDRLGVGTGELFF. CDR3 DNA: TGTGCCAGCACCGACAGGCTTGGAGTGGGCACCGGGGAGCTGTTTTTT.

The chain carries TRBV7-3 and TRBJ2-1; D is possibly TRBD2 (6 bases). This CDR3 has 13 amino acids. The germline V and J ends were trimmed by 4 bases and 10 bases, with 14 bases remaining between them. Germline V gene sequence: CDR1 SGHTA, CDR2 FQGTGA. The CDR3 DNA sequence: TGTGCCAGCAGCTATACACTAGCACCCGAGCAGTTCTTC. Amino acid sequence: CASSYTLAPEQFF.

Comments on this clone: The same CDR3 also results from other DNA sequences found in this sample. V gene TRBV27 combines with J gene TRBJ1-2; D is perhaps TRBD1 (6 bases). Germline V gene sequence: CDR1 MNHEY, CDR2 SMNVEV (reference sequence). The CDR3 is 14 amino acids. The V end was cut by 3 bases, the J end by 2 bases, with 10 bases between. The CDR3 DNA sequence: TGTGCCAGCAGTTTGGGGCAGGGGAACTATGGCTACACCTTC. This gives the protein CASSLGQGNYGYTF.

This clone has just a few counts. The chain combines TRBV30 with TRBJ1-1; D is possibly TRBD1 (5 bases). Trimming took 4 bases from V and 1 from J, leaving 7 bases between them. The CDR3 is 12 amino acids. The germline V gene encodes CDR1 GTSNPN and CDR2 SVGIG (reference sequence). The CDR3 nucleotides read TGTGCCTGGACCGGACAGAACACTGAAGCTTTCTTT. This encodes CAWTGQNTEAFF.

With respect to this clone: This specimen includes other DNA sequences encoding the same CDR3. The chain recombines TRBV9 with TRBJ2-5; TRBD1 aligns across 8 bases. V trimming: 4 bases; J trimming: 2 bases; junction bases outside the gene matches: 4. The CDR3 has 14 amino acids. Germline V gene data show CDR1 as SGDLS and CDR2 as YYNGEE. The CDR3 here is CASSPWTGQETQYF. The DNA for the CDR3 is TGTGCCAGCAGCCCTTGGACAGGGCAAGAGACCCAGTACTTC.